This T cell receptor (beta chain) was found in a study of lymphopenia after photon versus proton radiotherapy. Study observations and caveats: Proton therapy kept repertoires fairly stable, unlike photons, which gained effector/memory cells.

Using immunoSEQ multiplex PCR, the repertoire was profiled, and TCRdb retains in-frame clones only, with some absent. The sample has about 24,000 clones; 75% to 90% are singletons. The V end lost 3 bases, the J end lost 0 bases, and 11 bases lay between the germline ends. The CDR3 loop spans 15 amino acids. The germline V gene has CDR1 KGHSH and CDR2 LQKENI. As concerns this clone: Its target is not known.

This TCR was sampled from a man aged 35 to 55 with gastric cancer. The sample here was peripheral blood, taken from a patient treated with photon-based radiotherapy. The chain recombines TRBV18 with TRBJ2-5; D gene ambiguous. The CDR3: CASSPASSYQETQYF. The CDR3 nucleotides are TGTGCCAGCTCACCCGCATCCTCGTACCAAGAGACCCAGTACTTC.